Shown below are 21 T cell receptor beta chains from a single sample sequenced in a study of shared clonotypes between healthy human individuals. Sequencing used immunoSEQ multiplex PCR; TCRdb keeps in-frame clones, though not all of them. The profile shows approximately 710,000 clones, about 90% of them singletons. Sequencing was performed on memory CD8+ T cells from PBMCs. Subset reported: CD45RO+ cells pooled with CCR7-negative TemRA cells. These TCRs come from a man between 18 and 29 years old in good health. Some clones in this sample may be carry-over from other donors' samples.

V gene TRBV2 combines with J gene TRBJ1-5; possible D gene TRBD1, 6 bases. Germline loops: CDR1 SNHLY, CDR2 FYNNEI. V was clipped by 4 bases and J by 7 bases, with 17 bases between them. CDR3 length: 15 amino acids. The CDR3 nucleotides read TGTGCCAGCAGTGCCGAGACGGGAGGGGGACAGCCCCAGCATTTT. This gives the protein CASSAETGGGQPQHF.

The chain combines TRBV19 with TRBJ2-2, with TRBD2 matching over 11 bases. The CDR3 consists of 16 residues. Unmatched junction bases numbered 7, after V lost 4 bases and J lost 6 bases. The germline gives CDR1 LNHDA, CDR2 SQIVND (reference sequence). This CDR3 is CASSTLAGGPSGELFF. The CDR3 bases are TGTGCCAGTAGTACATTAGCGGGAGGGCCCTCCGGGGAGCTGTTTTTT.

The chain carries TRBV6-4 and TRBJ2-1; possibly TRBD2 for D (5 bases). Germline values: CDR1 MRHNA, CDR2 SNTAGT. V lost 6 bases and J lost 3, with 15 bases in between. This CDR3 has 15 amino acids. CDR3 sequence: CASSHQADGYNEQFF. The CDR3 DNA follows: TGTGCCAGCAGCCACCAAGCGGACGGCTACAATGAGCAGTTCTTC.

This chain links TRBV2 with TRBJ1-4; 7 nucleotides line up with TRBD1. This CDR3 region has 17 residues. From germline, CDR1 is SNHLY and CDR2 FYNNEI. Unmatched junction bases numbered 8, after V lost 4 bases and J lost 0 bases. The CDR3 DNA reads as TGTGCCAGCAGTGTCCGGGACAGCGACGCAACTAATGAAAAACTGTTTTTT. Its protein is CASSVRDSDATNEKLFF.

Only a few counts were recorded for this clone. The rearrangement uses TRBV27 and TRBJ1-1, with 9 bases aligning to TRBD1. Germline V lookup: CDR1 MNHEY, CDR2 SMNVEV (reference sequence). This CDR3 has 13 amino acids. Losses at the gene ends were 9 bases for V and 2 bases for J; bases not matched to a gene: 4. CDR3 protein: CASRDRDNTEAFF. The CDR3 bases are TGTGCCAGTCGGGACAGGGATAACACTGAAGCTTTCTTT.

CDR3 sequence: CASSKVLVPGGYGNTIYF. Here the CDR3 DNA reads TGTGCCAGCAGCAAAGTTCTGGTCCCAGGGGGCTACGGAAACACCATATATTTT. This rearrangement joins TRBV21-1 to TRBJ1-3; the DNA was not compared with TRBD1, the D call given in the table. TRBV21-1 is annotated as a pseudogene. The CDR3 runs to 18 residues.

Here the CDR3 reads CASSPLGQGASDEKLFF. CDR3 coding DNA: TGTGCCAGCAGCCCTCTGGGACAGGGGGCCAGTGATGAAAAACTGTTTTTT. The chain links TRBV7-9 to TRBJ1-4, with 12 bases identical to TRBD1. Trimming took 5 bases from V and 6 from J; bases not matched to a gene: 10. There are 17 residues in the CDR3. Germline loops: CDR1 SEHNR, CDR2 FQNEAQ (reference sequence). Supplemented by reference TRBV7-9 and TRBJ1-4, the full variable domain reads DTGVSQNPRHKITKRGQNVTFRCDPISEHNRLYWYRQTLGQGPEFLTYFQNEAQLEKSRLLSDRFSAERPKGSFSTLEIQRTEQGDSAMYLCASSPLGQGASDEKLFFGSGTQLSVL.

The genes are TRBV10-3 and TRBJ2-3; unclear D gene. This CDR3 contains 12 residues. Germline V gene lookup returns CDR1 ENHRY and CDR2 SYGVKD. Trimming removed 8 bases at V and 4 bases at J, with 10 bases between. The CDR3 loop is CAILSAADTQYF. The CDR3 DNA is TGTGCCATCTTGTCGGCAGCAGATACGCAGTATTTT.

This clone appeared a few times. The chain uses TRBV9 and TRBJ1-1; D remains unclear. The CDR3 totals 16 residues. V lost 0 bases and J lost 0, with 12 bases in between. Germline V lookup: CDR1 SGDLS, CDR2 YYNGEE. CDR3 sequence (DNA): TGTGCCAGCAGCGTAGATGGCCGACGAATGAACACTGAAGCTTTCTTT. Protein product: CASSVDGRRMNTEAFF.

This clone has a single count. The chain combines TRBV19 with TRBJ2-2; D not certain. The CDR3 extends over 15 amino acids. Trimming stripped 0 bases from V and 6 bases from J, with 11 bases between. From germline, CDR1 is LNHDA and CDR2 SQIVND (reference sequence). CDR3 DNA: TGTGCCAGTAGTATAGATCCGGGTTTCGCCGGGGAGCTGTTTTTT. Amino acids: CASSIDPGFAGELFF.

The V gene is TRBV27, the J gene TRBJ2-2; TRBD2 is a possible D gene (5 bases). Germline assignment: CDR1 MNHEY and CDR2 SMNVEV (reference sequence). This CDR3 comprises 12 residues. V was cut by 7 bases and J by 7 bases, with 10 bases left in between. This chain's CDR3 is CASTGMDGELFF. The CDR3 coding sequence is TGTGCCAGCACGGGGATGGACGGGGAGCTGTTTTTT.

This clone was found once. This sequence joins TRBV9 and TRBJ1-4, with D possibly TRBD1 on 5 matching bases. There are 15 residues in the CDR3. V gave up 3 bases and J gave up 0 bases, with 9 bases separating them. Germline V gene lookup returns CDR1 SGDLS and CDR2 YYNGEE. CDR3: CASSGDGATNEKLFF. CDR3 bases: TGTGCCAGCAGCGGGGACGGCGCAACTAATGAAAAACTGTTTTTT.

CDR3 sequence reads: CASSPTDRPTDTQYF. CDR3 DNA: TGTGCCAGCAGCCCTACGGACAGACCCACAGATACGCAGTATTTT. The chain has TRBV28 and TRBJ2-3, with a possible D match to TRBD1 (6 bases). CDR3 size: 15 residues. CDR1 is MDHEN, CDR2 SYDVKM, per germline. V lost 6 bases and J lost 2, with 15 bases in between.

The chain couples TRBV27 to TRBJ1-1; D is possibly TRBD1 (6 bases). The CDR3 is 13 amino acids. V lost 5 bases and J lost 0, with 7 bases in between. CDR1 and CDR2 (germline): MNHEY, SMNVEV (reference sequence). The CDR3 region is CASSTGLNTEAFF. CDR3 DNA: TGTGCCAGCAGTACAGGGTTGAACACTGAAGCTTTCTTT.

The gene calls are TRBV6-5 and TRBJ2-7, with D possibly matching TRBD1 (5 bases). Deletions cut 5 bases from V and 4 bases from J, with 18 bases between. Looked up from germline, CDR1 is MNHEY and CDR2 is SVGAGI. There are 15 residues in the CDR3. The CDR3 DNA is TGTGCCAGCAGTCCTAGACAGCTCCGACTTTACGAGCAGTACTTC. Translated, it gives CASSPRQLRLYEQYF.

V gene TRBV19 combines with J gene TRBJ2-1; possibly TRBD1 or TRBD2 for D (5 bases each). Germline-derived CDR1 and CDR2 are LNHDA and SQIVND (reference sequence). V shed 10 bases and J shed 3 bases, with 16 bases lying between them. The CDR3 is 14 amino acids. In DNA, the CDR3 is TGTGCCACTGATGACAGAAGCGGCTACAATGAGCAGTTCTTC. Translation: CATDDRSGYNEQFF.

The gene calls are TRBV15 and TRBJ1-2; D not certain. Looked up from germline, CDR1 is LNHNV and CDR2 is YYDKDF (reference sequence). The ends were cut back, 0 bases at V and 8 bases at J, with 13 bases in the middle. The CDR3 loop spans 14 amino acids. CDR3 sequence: CATSRDSLGGGYTF. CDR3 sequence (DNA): TGTGCCACCAGCAGAGATAGTCTTGGAGGCGGCTACACCTTC.

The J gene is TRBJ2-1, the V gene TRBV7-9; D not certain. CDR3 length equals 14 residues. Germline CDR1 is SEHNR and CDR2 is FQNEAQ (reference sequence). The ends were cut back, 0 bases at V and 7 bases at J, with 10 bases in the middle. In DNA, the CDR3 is TGTGCCAGCAGCTTAGCGTTGACTGATAATGAGCAGTTCTTC. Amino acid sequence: CASSLALTDNEQFF.

The CDR3 DNA sequence: TGTGCCAGCAGCTTAGTCTTTAGCCCTAGCGGGAGAGACAATGAGCAGTTCTTC. It yields the protein CASSLVFSPSGRDNEQFF. V is TRBV7-9 and J is TRBJ2-1; 10 nucleotides line up with TRBD2. Germline trimming cut 1 base from V and 5 bases from J; bases unmatched to any gene: 11. The CDR3 totals 18 residues. Germline V gene lookup returns CDR1 SEHNR and CDR2 FQNEAQ (reference sequence). Based on the CDR3 plus reference TRBV7-9 and TRBJ2-1, the full variable domain is DTGVSQNPRHKITKRGQNVTFRCDPISEHNRLYWYRQTLGQGPEFLTYFQNEAQLEKSRLLSDRFSAERPKGSFSTLEIQRTEQGDSAMYLCASSLVFSPSGRDNEQFFGPGTRLTVL.

For the CDR3, the DNA is TGCGCCAGCAGCCCCCCGGGACTAGCGGATTCCTACGAGCAGTACTTC. Amino acids: CASSPPGLADSYEQYF. This sequence joins TRBV5-1 and TRBJ2-7; 11 nucleotides match TRBD2. The CDR3 sequence is 16 residues long. CDR1 and CDR2 from the germline V gene are SGHRS and YFSETQ. The junction had 7 bases not matched to a gene; V was cut back by 4 bases and J by 1 base.

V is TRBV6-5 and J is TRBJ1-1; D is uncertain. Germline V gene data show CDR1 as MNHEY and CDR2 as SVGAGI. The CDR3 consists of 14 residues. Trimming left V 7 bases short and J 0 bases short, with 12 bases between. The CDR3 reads CASTLRGMNTEAFF. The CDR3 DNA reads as TGTGCCAGCACCCTCCGCGGGATGAACACTGAAGCTTTCTTT.